This T cell receptor beta chain stems from a study of blood T cell repertoires in COVID-19. Germline V gene data show CDR1 as SNHLY and CDR2 as FYNNEI. This CDR3 has 12 residues. The ends were cut back, 5 bases at V and 3 bases at J, with 7 bases in the middle. Measured with immunoSEQ multiplex PCR; TCRdb has only the in-frame clones, and not every one. In the table there are a few hundred thousand clones, about 90% of which are singletons. The receptor comes from a woman in her fifties or sixties with acute or convalescent COVID-19. The sequenced sample consisted of peripheral blood. The genes are TRBV2 and TRBJ1-2; D is possibly TRBD1 (5 bases). CDR3 coding DNA: TGTGCCAGCAGTCCGACAGACTATGGCTACACCTTC. Amino acid sequence: CASSPTDYGYTF.